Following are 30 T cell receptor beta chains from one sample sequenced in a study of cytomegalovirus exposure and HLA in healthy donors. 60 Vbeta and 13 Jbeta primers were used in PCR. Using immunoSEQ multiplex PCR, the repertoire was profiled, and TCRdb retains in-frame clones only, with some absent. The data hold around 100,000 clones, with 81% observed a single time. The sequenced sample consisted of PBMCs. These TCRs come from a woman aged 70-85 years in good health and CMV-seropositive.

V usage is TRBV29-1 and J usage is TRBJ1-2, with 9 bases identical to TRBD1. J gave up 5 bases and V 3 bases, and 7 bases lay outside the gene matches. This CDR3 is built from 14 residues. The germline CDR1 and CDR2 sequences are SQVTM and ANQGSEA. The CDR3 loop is CSVDPTGTGYGYTF. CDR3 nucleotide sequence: TGCAGCGTTGACCCGACAGGGACAGGGTATGGCTACACCTTC.

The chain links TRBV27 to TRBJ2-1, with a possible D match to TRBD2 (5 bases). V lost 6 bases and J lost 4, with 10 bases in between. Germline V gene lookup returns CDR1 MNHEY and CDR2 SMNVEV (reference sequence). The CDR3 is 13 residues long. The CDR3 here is CASRPTGYNEQFF. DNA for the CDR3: TGTGCCAGCAGGCCGACGGGGTACAATGAGCAGTTCTTC.

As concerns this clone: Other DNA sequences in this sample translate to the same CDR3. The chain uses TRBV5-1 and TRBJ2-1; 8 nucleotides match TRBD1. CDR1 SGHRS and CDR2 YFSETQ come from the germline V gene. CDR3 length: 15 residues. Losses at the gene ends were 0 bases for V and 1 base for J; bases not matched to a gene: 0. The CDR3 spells CASSLGQGSYNEQFF. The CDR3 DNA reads TGCGCCAGCAGCTTGGGACAGGGGTCCTACAATGAGCAGTTCTTC.

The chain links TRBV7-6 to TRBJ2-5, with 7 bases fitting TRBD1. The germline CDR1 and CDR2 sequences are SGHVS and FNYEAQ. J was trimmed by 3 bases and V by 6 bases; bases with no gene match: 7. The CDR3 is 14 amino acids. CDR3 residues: CASSLGQVKETQYF. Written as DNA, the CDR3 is TGTGCCAGCAGTCTTGGACAGGTCAAAGAGACCCAGTACTTC.

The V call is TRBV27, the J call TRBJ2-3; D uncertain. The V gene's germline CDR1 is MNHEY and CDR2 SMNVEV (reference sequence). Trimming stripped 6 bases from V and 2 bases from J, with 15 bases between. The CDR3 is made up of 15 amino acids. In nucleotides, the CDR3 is TGTGCCAGCAGCCGAATGGGCAGCCTCACAGATACGCAGTATTTT. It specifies CASSRMGSLTDTQYF.

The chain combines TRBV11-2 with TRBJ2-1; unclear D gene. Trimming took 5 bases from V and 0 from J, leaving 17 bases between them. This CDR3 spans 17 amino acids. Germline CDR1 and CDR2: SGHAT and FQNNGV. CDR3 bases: TGTGCCAGCAGCCCCTCTTGGGCGTTCAGCTCCTACAATGAGCAGTTCTTC. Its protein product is CASSPSWAFSSYNEQFF.

The CDR3 nucleotides read TGTGCCAGCAGCCCGACAGGGAATACTCCCTATGGCTACACCTTC. Protein product: CASSPTGNTPYGYTF. The J gene is TRBJ1-2, the V gene TRBV6-1, with 7 bases aligning to TRBD1. There are 15 residues in the CDR3. The germline V gene encodes CDR1 MNHNS and CDR2 SASEGT. The J segment lost 4 bases and the V segment lost 6 bases, leaving 11 bases of the junction unmatched.

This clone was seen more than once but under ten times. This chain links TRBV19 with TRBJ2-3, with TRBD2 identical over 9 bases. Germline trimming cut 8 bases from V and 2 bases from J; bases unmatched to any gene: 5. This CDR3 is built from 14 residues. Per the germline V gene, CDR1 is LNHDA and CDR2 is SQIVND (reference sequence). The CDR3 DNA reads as TGTGCCAGTCGTAGCGGGGGTTTCACAGATACGCAGTATTTT. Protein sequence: CASRSGGFTDTQYF. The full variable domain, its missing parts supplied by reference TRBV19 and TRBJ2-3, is DGGITQSPKYLFRKEGQNVTLSCEQNLNHDAMYWYRQDPGQGLRLIYYSQIVNDFQKGDIAEGYSVSREKKESFPLTVTSAQKNPTAFYLCASRSGGFTDTQYFGPGTRLTVL.

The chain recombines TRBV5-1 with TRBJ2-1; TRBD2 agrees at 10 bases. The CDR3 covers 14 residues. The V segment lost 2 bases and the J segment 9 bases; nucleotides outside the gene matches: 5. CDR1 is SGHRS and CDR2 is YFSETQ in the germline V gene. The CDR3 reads CASSFSGRSREQFF. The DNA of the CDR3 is TGCGCCAGCAGCTTTAGCGGGAGGAGCCGTGAGCAGTTCTTC.

As DNA, the CDR3 is TGTGCCTGGAGTAGGAACAGGAACACTGAAGCTTTCTTT. Translating gives CAWSRNRNTEAFF. J is TRBJ1-1 and V is TRBV30; D ambiguous. The CDR3 extends over 13 amino acids. Trimming removed 2 bases at V and 1 base at J, with 8 bases between. Germline V gives CDR1 GTSNPN, CDR2 SVGIG (reference sequence).

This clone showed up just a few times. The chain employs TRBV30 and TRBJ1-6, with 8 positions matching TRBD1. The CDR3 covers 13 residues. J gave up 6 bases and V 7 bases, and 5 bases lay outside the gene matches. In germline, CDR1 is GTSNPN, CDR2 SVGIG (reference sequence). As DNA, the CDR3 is TGTGCCTCCAGACAGGGGACTAATTCACCCCTCCACTTT. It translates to CASRQGTNSPLHF.

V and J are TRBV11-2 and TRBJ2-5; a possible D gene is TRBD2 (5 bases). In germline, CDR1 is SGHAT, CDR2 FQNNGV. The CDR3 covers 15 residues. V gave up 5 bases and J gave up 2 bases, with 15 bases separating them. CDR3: CASSPSGPTQETQYF. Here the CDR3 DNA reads TGTGCCAGCAGCCCCAGCGGTCCAACACAAGAGACCCAGTACTTC.

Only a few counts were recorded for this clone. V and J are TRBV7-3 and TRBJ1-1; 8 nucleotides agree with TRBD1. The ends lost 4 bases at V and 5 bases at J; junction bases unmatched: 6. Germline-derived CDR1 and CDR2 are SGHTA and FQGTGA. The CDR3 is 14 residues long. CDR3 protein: CASSSTGGGTEAFF. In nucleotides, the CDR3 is TGTGCCAGCAGCTCCACAGGGGGGGGTACTGAAGCTTTCTTT.

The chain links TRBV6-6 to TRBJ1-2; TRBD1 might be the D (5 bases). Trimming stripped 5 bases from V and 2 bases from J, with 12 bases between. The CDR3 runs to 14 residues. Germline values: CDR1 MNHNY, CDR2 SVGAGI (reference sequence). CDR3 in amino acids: CASSRVTGNYGYTF. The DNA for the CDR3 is TGTGCCAGCAGTCGGGTCACAGGAAACTATGGCTACACCTTC.

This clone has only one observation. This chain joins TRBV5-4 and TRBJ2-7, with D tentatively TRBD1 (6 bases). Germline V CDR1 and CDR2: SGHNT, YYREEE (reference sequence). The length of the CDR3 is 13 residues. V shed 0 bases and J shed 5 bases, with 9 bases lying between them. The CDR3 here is CASSLARGNEQYF. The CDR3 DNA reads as TGTGCCAGCAGCTTGGCTAGGGGGAACGAGCAGTACTTC.

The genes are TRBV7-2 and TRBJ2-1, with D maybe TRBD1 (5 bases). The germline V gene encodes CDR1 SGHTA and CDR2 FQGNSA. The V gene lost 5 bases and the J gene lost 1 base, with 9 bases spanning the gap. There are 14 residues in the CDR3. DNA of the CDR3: TGTGCCAGCAGCCTGCCAGGGTCCTACAATGAGCAGTTCTTC. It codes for CASSLPGSYNEQFF.

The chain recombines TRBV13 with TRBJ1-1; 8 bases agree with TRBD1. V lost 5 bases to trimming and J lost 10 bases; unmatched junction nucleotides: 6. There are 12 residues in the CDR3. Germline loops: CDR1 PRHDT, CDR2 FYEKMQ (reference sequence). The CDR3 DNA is TGTGCCAGCAGCCCACGACAGGGGAGAGCTTTCTTT. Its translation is CASSPRQGRAFF.

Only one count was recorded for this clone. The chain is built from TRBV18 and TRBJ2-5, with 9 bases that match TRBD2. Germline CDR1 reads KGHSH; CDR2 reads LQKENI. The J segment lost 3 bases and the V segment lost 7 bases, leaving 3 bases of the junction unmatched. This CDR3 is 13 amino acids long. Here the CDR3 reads CASWGTSKETQYF. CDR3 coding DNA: TGTGCCAGCTGGGGGACTAGCAAAGAGACCCAGTACTTC.

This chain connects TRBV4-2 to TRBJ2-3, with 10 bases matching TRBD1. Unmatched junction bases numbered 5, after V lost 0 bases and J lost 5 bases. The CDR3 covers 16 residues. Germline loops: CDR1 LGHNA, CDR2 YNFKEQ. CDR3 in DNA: TGTGCCAGCAGCCAAGATAGGACAGGGGGTGGAGATACGCAGTATTTT. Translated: CASSQDRTGGGDTQYF.

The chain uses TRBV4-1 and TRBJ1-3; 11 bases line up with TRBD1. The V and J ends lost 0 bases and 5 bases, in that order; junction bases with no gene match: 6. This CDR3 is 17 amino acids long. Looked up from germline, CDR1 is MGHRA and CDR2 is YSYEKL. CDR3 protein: CASSQEGQGGDRNTIYF. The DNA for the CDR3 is TGCGCCAGCAGCCAAGAGGGACAGGGGGGCGATCGAAACACCATATATTTT.

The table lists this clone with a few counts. The CDR3 coding sequence is TGTGCCAGTAGTTTACAGGGGACGGCTTTCTTT. Its protein is CASSLQGTAFF. The V gene is TRBV19, the J gene TRBJ1-1, with 7 bases identical to TRBD1. The V segment lost 5 bases and the J segment 11 bases; nucleotides outside the gene matches: 5. Germline values: CDR1 LNHDA, CDR2 SQIVND (reference sequence). This CDR3 has 11 residues.

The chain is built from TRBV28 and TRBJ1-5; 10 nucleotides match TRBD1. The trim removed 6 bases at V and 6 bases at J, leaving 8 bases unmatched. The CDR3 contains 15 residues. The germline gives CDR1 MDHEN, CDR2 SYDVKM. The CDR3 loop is CASSSDRGVSQPQHF. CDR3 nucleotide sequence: TGTGCCAGCAGCTCGGACAGGGGGGTAAGTCAGCCCCAGCATTTT. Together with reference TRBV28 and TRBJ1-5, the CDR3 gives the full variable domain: DVKVTQSSRYLVKRTGEKVFLECVQDMDHENMFWYRQDPGLGLRLIYFSYDVKMKEKGDIPEGYSVSREKKERFSLILESASTNQTSMYLCASSSDRGVSQPQHFGDGTRLSIL.

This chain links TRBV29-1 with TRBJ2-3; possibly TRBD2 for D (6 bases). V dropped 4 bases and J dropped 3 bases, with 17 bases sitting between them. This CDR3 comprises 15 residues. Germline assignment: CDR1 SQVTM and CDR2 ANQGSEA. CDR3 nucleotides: TGCAGCGTTGTTACGTCGCGAGGAGGGACAGATACGCAGTATTTT. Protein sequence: CSVVTSRGGTDTQYF.

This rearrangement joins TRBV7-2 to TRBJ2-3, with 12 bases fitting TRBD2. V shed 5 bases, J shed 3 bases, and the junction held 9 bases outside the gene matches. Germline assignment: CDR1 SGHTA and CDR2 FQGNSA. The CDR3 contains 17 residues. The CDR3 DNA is TGTGCCAGCAGCCCCCACTCGACTAGCGGGAGTACAGATACGCAGTATTTT. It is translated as CASSPHSTSGSTDTQYF. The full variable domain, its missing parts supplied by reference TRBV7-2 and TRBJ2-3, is GAGVSQSPSNKVTEKGKDVELRCDPISGHTALYWYRQSLGQGLEFLIYFQGNSAPDKSGLPSDRFSAERTGGSVSTLTIQRTQQEDSAVYLCASSPHSTSGSTDTQYFGPGTRLTVL.

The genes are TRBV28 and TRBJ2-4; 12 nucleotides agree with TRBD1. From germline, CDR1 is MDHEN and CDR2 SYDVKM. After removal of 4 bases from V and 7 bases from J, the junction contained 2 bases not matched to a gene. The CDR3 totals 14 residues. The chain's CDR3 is CASSWGQGANIQYF. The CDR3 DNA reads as TGTGCCAGCAGTTGGGGACAGGGGGCGAACATTCAGTACTTC. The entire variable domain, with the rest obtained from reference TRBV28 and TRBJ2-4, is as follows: DVKVTQSSRYLVKRTGEKVFLECVQDMDHENMFWYRQDPGLGLRLIYFSYDVKMKEKGDIPEGYSVSREKKERFSLILESASTNQTSMYLCASSWGQGANIQYFGAGTRLSVL.

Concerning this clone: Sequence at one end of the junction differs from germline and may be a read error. The CDR3 loop is CAGSPVGGEIGEQYF. The CDR3 DNA follows: TGTGCCGGCAGTCCTGTGGGGGGAGAAATAGGCGAGCAGTACTTC. The V call is TRBV28, the J call TRBJ2-7, with D possibly matching TRBD2 (6 bases). Germline CDR1 and CDR2: MDHEN and SYDVKM. This CDR3 contains 15 residues.

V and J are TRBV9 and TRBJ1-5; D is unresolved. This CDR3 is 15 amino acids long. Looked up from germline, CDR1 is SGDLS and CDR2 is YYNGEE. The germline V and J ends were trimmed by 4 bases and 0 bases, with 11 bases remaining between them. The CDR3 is CASSPDGNSNQPQHF. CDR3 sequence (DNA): TGTGCCAGCAGCCCGGACGGGAATAGCAATCAGCCCCAGCATTTT.

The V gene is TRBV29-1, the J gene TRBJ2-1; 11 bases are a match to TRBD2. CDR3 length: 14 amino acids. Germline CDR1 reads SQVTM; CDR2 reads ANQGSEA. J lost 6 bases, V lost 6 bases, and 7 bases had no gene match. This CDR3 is CSVPLAGVPNEQFF. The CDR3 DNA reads TGCAGCGTACCACTAGCGGGAGTCCCCAATGAGCAGTTCTTC.

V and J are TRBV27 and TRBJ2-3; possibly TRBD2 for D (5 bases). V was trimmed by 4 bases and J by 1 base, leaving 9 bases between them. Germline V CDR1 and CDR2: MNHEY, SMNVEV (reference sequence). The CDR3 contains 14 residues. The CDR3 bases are TGTGCCAGCAGTTCCCTTAGCGGCACAGATACGCAGTATTTT. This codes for CASSSLSGTDTQYF.

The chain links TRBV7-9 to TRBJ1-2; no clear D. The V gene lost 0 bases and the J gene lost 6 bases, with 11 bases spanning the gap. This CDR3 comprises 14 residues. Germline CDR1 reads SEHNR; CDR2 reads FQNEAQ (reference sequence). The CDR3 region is CASSLALEEDGYTF. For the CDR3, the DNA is TGTGCCAGCAGCTTAGCTTTGGAGGAGGATGGCTACACCTTC.